What follows are 15 T cell receptor beta chains derived from one specimen sequenced in a study of early T cells in non-severe SARS-CoV-2 infection. Using its own MiXCR run on the 5' RACE reads, TCRdb lists one record per CDR3 protein. The sample lists about 60,000 distinct CDR3 sequences; roughly a tenth were seen once. The sample was whole blood. These receptors came from an adult who was a healthcare worker with PCR-confirmed SARS-CoV-2 infection or an uninfected control (not recorded which).

The sample holds a few counts of this clonotype. The chain joins TRBV7-8 to TRBJ1-4; D not certain. Germline V gene lookup returns CDR1 SGHVS and CDR2 FQNEAQ. The CDR3 loop spans 14 amino acids. V gave up 4 bases and J gave up 7 bases, with 13 bases separating them. This CDR3 reads CASSSHGVGEKLFF. The CDR3 DNA reads TGTGCCAGCAGCTCACACGGGGTTGGTGAAAAACTGTTTTTT.

This clonotype was observed a few times. The rearrangement joins TRBV27 to TRBJ2-3; weak D call: TRBD1 (6 bases). The CDR3 contains 14 residues. Germline values: CDR1 MNHEY, CDR2 SMNVEV (reference sequence). Trimming took off 5 bases at V and 5 bases at J, with 14 bases between the two ends. The CDR3 region is CASSERQGIDTQYF. DNA for the CDR3: TGTGCCAGCAGTGAAAGGCAGGGGATAGATACGCAGTATTTT.

This clonotype has only a few counts. The J gene is TRBJ1-5, the V gene TRBV10-3; 8 nucleotides match TRBD1. Germline CDR1 ENHRY, CDR2 SYGVKD. V shed 8 bases and J 4 bases; nucleotides not matched to a gene: 7. CDR3 size: 14 residues. CDR3 coding DNA: TGTGCCATCGGGGGGACAGGCGCTAATCAGCCCCAGCATTTT. It specifies CAIGGTGANQPQHF.

This clonotype was recorded a few times. The genes are TRBV5-1 and TRBJ2-1; the D is unclear. CDR1 is SGHRS, CDR2 YFSETQ, per germline. V dropped 2 bases and J dropped 9 bases, with 12 bases sitting between them. The CDR3 spans 13 residues. The CDR3 loop reads CASSFEQTGEQFF. Here the CDR3 DNA reads TGCGCCAGCAGCTTCGAACAGACGGGTGAGCAGTTCTTC.

This clonotype has just a few counts. The DNA of the CDR3 is TGTGCCACCAGCAGAGCCCGAACAGGGGGCAGTGTCCAAAATGAGCAGTTCTTC. Its protein product is CATSRARTGGSVQNEQFF. This chain connects TRBV15 to TRBJ2-1; 9 bases fit TRBD1. CDR1 is LNHNV and CDR2 is YYDKDF in the germline V gene (reference sequence). Trimming cost V 1 base and J 7 bases; bases outside gene matches: 14. The CDR3 consists of 18 residues.

At least ten counts were recorded for this clonotype. This chain links TRBV30 with TRBJ1-6, with TRBD1 identical over 8 bases. Losses at the gene ends were 2 bases for V and 10 bases for J; bases not matched to a gene: 4. This CDR3 has 13 amino acids. Germline assignment: CDR1 GTSNPN and CDR2 SVGIG (reference sequence). Here the CDR3 reads CAWSRTGNSPLHF. CDR3 in DNA: TGTGCCTGGAGTCGGACAGGGAACTCACCCCTCCACTTT.

The V and J genes are TRBV25-1 and TRBJ1-3; D ambiguous. CDR1 is MGHDK, CDR2 SYGVNS, per germline. V was shortened by 2 bases and J by 8 bases, with 10 bases between the two germline ends. The CDR3 sequence is 13 residues long. CDR3 sequence (DNA): TGTGCCAGCAGTGAAGACTGGCGGGACACCATATATTTT. Protein product: CASSEDWRDTIYF.

In this sample, this clonotype turned up many times. V and J are TRBV19 and TRBJ2-1; D ambiguous. Germline V gene lookup returns CDR1 LNHDA and CDR2 SQIVND (reference sequence). V lost 4 bases and J lost 0, with 7 bases in between. CDR3 length: 14 residues. This CDR3 is CASSTRISYNEQFF. In DNA form, the CDR3 reads TGTGCCAGTAGTACCAGAATCTCCTACAATGAGCAGTTCTTC.

This clonotype was recorded many times. The chain carries TRBV20-1 and TRBJ2-1, with TRBD2 matching over 11 bases. V shed 6 bases, J shed 3 bases, and the junction held 7 bases outside the gene matches. The CDR3 is 15 residues long. Germline CDR1 reads DFQATT; CDR2 reads SNEGSKA (reference sequence). CDR3 coding DNA: TGCAGTGCCTGGTCCGGGACTAGCGGCTACAATGAGCAGTTCTTC. This gives the protein CSAWSGTSGYNEQFF.

This clonotype was recorded a few times. This chain connects TRBV9 to TRBJ1-6, with a weak D call TRBD1 (5 bases). V shed 3 bases and J shed 5 bases, with 12 bases lying between them. The CDR3 length is 15 residues. CDR1 is SGDLS, CDR2 YYNGEE, per germline. The CDR3 DNA follows: TGTGCCAGCAGCGGACAGAATGGGAATAATTCACCCCTCCACTTT. Residues: CASSGQNGNNSPLHF.

This chain connects TRBV5-1 to TRBJ1-1; TRBD1 is a possible D gene (5 bases). CDR3 length: 14 residues. V was pared by 4 bases and J by 4 bases, with 14 bases between. Germline loops: CDR1 SGHRS, CDR2 YFSETQ. The CDR3 region has the DNA TGCGCCAGCAGCCCGGAGCAGGGAGGCACTGAAGCTTTCTTT. Protein product: CASSPEQGGTEAFF. The complete variable domain, with remaining parts taken from reference TRBV5-1 and TRBJ1-1, reads KAGVTQTPRYLIKTRGQQVTLSCSPISGHRSVSWYQQTPGQGLQFLFEYFSETQRNKGNFPGRFSGRQFSNSRSEMNVSTLELGDSALYLCASSPEQGGTEAFFGQGTRLTVV.

This clonotype has only a few counts. This chain uses TRBV6-2 or TRBV6-3 with TRBJ2-1; 7 nucleotides match TRBD2. Germline V gives CDR1 MNHEY, CDR2 SVGEGT. V shed 2 bases, J shed 4 bases, and the junction held 11 bases outside the gene matches. The CDR3 has 17 residues. The DNA for the CDR3 is TGTGCCAGCAGTTACGACGCGGCAGCGGGGAAGTACAATGAGCAGTTCTTC. The encoded protein is CASSYDAAAGKYNEQFF.

This clonotype has only one observation. This rearrangement joins TRBV2 to TRBJ1-6; D is unclear. Germline values: CDR1 SNHLY, CDR2 FYNNEI. V lost 7 bases, J lost 6 bases, and 7 bases lay in between. This CDR3 is 12 amino acids long. As DNA, the CDR3 is TGTGCCAGCACAGAAATTAATTCACCCCTCCACTTT. It specifies CASTEINSPLHF.

In its sample, this clonotype was seen many times. The J gene is TRBJ1-1, the V gene TRBV10-3; TRBD1 aligns across 7 bases. CDR3 length: 14 amino acids. J gave up 1 base and V 7 bases, and 6 bases lay outside the gene matches. Germline lookup yields CDR1 ENHRY and CDR2 SYGVKD. The CDR3 DNA is TGTGCCATCAACGAGGGGGCGCGGAACACTGAAGCTTTCTTT. Translating gives CAINEGARNTEAFF.

This clonotype was seen ten or more times. The chain recombines TRBV5-1 with TRBJ1-3, with 8 bases fitting TRBD1. Germline CDR1 is SGHRS and CDR2 is YFSETQ. This CDR3 is 17 amino acids long. The ends lost 3 bases at V and 0 bases at J; junction bases unmatched: 8. CDR3 amino acids: CASSYSGTGLSGNTIYF. The CDR3 nucleotides are TGCGCCAGCAGCTACTCAGGGACAGGCCTCTCTGGAAACACCATATATTTT. The full variable domain, with the rest looked up from reference TRBV5-1 and TRBJ1-3, is KAGVTQTPRYLIKTRGQQVTLSCSPISGHRSVSWYQQTPGQGLQFLFEYFSETQRNKGNFPGRFSGRQFSNSRSEMNVSTLELGDSALYLCASSYSGTGLSGNTIYFGEGSWLTVV.